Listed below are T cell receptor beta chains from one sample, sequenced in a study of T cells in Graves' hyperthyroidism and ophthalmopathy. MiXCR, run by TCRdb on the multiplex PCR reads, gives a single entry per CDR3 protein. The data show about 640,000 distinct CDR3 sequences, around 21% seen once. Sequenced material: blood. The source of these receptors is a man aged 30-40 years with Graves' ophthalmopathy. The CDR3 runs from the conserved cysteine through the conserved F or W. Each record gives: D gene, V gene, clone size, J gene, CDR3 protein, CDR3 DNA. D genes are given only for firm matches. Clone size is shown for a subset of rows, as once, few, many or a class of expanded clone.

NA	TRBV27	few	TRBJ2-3	CANLVGDPICTDTQYF	TGTGCCAACCTGGTGGGGGACCCTATATGCACAGATACGCAGTATTTT
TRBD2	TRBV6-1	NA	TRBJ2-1	CASSLTSGEWVYNEQFF	TGTGCCAGCAGCCTCACTAGCGGAGAATGGGTCTACAATGAGCAGTTCTTC
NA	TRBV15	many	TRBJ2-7	CATSRDLQRSYEQYF	TGTGCCACCAGCAGAGATCTACAGAGGTCCTACGAGCAGTACTTC
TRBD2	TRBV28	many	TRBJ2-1	CASGTSGRNEQFF	TGTGCCAGCGGGACTAGCGGGAGAAATGAGCAGTTCTTC
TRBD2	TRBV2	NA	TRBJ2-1	CATPDGTSGYNEQFF	TGTGCCACCCCGGACGGGACTAGCGGCTACAATGAGCAGTTCTTC
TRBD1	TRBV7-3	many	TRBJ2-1	CASSLIQGVANEQFF	TGTGCCAGCAGCTTAATCCAGGGGGTAGCCAATGAGCAGTTCTTC
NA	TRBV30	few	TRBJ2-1	CAWSDPPATVSYNKQFF	TGTGCCTGGAGTGACCCGCCAGCGACTGTCTCCTACAATAAGCAGTTCTTC
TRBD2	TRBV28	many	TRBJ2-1	CASSSRLAPNNEQFF	TGTGCCAGCAGCTCCCGACTAGCGCCAAACAATGAGCAGTTCTTC
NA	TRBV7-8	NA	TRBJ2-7	CASSLPDSPYEQYF	TGTGCCAGCAGCTTACCCGACAGTCCCTACGAGCAGTACTTC
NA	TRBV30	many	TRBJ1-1	CAWSVGQSNTEAFF	TGTGCCTGGAGTGTGGGGCAGTCGAACACTGAAGCTTTCTTT
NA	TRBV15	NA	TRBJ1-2	CATSNGSYYGYTF	TGTGCCACCAGCAACGGCAGTTACTATGGCTACACCTTC
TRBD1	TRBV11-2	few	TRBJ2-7	CASSLQGQAAYEQYF	TGTGCCAGCAGCTTACAGGGACAGGCCGCCTACGAGCAGTACTTC
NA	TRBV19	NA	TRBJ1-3	CASSIGDSGNTIYF	TGTGCCAGTAGTATAGGAGACTCTGGAAACACCATATATTTT
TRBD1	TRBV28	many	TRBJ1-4	CASSLNQGAWTNEKLFF	TGTGCCAGCAGTTTAAATCAGGGGGCTTGGACTAATGAAAAACTGTTTTTT
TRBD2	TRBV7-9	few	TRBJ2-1	CASSLGGTPGLAVANEQFF	TGTGCCAGCAGCTTAGGCGGGACGCCGGGACTAGCGGTAGCGAATGAGCAGTTCTTC
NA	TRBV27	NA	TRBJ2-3	CASSLSPGVGTDTQYF	TGTGCCAGCAGTTTATCGCCGGGAGTCGGCACAGATACGCAGTATTTT
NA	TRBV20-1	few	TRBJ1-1	CSAQGQTMNTEAFF	TGCAGTGCTCAAGGACAGACCATGAACACTGAAGCTTTCTTT